This T cell receptor (beta chain) was documented in a study of shared clonotypes between healthy human individuals. The study's findings and limits: A generally larger estimated richness was seen in naive subsets than in memory subsets. Depth was large, yet rarefaction showed that sorted-subset sequencing was incomplete.

V was shortened by 3 bases and J by 4 bases, with 12 bases between the two germline ends. Looked up from germline, CDR1 is LNHDA and CDR2 is SQIVND (reference sequence). This CDR3 comprises 14 residues. Each donor was a Caucasian adult residing in Nashville, Tennessee. The CD4+ fraction was divided into a CD45RA+ naive subset and a CD45RA-negative memory subset. About this clone itself: Its target is not known.

The table came from immunoSEQ multiplex PCR; TCRdb's copy has only in-frame clones and leaves some out. The sample gives approximately 740,000 clones, over 65% of which show up once; 1.5% to 2% is in the top ten. The material sequenced was memory CD4+ T cells sorted from blood. Sample subset: CD45RA-negative fraction. This clonotype originated in a woman in her thirties in good health. This chain uses TRBV19 with TRBJ1-1; a possible D gene is TRBD1 (5 bases). The CDR3 spells CASSMPRDLTEAFF. CDR3 DNA sequence: TGTGCCAGTAGTATGCCCCGGGACCTCACTGAAGCTTTCTTT.